This T cell receptor (beta chain) was identified during a study of blood T cell repertoires in COVID-19. Study in general: In each case, the material was cDNA or gDNA derived from T cells, B-cell-depleted T cells, or PBMCs.

The CDR3 consists of 15 residues. Germline V lookup: CDR1 MGHRA, CDR2 YSYEKL. The germline V and J ends were trimmed by 1 base and 8 bases, with 16 bases remaining between them. Individuals aged about 18 to 89 years were recruited from approximately 24 US areas. Participant reports of clinical history set cohort assignment. Contact with a PCR-confirmed or clinician-diagnosed COVID-19 case occurred within 2 weeks of entry. Repertoires were generated with immunoSEQ multiplex PCR, while TCRdb's copy carries only in-frame clones and drops some. The repertoire consists of fewer than 250,000 clones, with over 80% occurring once and the leading ten covering more than 3%.

The chain is built from TRBV4-1 and TRBJ2-3; D perhaps matches TRBD1 (6 bases). Sequencing was carried out using PBMCs or T cells enriched from blood (not recorded which). The sequence came from a woman aged 30 to 39 who had been exposed to COVID-19. The CDR3 coding sequence is TGCGCCAGCAGCCAAGGGGGGCAGGGGCACGGTACGCAGTATTTT. As protein: CASSQGGQGHGTQYF.